Following are 3 T cell receptor beta chains from one sample sequenced in a study of Ad26.COV2.S vaccination and SARS-CoV-2 variants. The assay was immunoSEQ multiplex PCR, and TCRdb's table has in-frame clones only and misses some. The data contain 320,000 or so clones, about nine tenths of them seen just once; the ten biggest clones take up over 5%. The treatment was: roughly 19 received Ad26.COV2.S at low or high dose, single or two shots; about 5 received placebo; per-sample allocation not given. Vaccine and placebo recipients were sampled on day 63 after the first injection. The specimen was peripheral blood, collected in a trial of Ad26.COV2.S vaccine versus placebo. These receptors were taken from a person aged 18 to 65 who received the Ad26.COV2.S COVID-19 vaccine or a placebo.

This chain uses TRBV5-1 with TRBJ1-1; the D is unclear. In germline, CDR1 is SGHRS, CDR2 YFSETQ. The CDR3 totals 14 residues. Trimming took off 0 bases at V and 6 bases at J, with 12 bases between the two ends. CDR3 sequence: CASSLEAAGAEAFF. The DNA for the CDR3 is TGCGCCAGCAGCTTGGAGGCGGCCGGGGCTGAAGCTTTCTTT. Full variable domain (missing parts from reference TRBV5-1 and TRBJ1-1): KAGVTQTPRYLIKTRGQQVTLSCSPISGHRSVSWYQQTPGQGLQFLFEYFSETQRNKGNFPGRFSGRQFSNSRSEMNVSTLELGDSALYLCASSLEAAGAEAFFGQGTRLTVV.

This clone was seen just once. The V and J genes are TRBV6-5 and TRBJ1-2; 7 bases fit TRBD1. Germline CDR1 MNHEY, CDR2 SVGAGI. V gave up 2 bases and J gave up 5 bases; unmatched junction bases: 5. The CDR3 is made up of 14 amino acids. The CDR3 DNA is TGTGCCAGCAGTTACGAGGGGGCGGGGTATGGCTACACCTTC. As protein: CASSYEGAGYGYTF.

The V gene is TRBV10-3, the J gene TRBJ2-3; D is unclear. Germline V gives CDR1 ENHRY, CDR2 SYGVKD. The CDR3 loop spans 15 amino acids. V dropped 3 bases and J dropped 6 bases, with 16 bases sitting between them. CDR3 nucleotides: TGTGCCATCAGTGAAGTTAGTCGAGAATCCGATACGCAGTATTTT. Amino acid sequence: CAISEVSRESDTQYF.